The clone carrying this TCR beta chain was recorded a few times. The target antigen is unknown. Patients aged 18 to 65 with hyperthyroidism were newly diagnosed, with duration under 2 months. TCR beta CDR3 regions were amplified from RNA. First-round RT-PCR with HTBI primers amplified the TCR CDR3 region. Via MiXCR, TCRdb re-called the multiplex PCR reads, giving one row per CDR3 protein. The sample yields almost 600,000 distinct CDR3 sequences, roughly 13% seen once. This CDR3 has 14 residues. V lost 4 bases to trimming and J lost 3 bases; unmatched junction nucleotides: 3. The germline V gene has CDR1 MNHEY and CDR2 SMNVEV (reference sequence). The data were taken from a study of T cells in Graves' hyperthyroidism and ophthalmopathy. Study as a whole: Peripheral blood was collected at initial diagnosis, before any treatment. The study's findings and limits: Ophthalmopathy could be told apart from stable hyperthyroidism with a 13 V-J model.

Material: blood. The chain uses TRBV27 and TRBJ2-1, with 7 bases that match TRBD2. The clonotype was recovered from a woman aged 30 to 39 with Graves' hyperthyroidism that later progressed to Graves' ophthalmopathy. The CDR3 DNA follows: TGTGCCAGCAGTTGGGGGGAGGGCTACAATGAGCAGTTCTTC. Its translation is CASSWGEGYNEQFF.